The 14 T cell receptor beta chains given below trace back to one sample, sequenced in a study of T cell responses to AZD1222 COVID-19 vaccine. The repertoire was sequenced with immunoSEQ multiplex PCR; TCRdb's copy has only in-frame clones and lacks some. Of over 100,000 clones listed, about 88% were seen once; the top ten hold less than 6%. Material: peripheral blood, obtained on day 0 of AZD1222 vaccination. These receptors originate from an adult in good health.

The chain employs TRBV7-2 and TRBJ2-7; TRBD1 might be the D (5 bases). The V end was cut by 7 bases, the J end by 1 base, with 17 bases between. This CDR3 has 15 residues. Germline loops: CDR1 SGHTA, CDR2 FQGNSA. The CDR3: CASTLYRSLSYEQYF. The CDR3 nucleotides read TGTGCCAGCACCCTCTACAGGTCCCTATCCTACGAGCAGTACTTC. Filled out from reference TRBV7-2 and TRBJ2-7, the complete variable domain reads GAGVSQSPSNKVTEKGKDVELRCDPISGHTALYWYRQSLGQGLEFLIYFQGNSAPDKSGLPSDRFSAERTGGSVSTLTIQRTQQEDSAVYLCASTLYRSLSYEQYFGPGTRLTVT.

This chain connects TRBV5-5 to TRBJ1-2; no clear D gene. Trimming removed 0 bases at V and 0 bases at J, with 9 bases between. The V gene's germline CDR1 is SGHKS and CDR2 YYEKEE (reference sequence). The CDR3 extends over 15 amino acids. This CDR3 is CASSLEAVTNYGYTF. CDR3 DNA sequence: TGTGCCAGCAGCTTGGAGGCAGTGACTAACTATGGCTACACCTTC.

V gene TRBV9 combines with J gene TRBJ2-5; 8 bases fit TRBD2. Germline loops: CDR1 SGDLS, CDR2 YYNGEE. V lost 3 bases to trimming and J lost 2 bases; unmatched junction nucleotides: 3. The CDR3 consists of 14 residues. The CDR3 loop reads CASSETSGQETQYF. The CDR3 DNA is TGTGCCAGCAGCGAAACTAGCGGACAAGAGACCCAGTACTTC.

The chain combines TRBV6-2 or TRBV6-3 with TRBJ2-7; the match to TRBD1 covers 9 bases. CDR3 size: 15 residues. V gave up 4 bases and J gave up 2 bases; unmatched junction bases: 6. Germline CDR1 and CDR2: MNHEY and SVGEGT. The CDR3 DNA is TGTGCCAGCAGTTTAGTGGGACAGGGCACCTACGAGCAGTACTTC. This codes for CASSLVGQGTYEQYF.

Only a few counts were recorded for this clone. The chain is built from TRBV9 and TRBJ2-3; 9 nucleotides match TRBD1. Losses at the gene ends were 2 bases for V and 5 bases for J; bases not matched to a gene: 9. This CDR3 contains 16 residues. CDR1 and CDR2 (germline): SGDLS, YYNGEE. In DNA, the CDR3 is TGTGCCAGCAGCGTCCGACAGGGGGACCTCCTAGATACGCAGTATTTT. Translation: CASSVRQGDLLDTQYF.

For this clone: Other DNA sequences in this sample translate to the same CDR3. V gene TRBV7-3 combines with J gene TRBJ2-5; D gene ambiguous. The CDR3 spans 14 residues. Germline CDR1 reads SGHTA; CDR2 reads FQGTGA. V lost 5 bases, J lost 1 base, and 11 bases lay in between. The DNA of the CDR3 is TGTGCCAGCAGCCCGACGGGCCTCCAAGAGACCCAGTACTTC. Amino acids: CASSPTGLQETQYF.

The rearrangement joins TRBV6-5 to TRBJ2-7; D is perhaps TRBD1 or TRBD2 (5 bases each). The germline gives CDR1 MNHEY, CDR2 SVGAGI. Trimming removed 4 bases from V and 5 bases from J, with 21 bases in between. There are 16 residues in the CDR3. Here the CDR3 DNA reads TGTGCCAGCAGTTCGGGGCGAGAGTTTTTGTTGGACGAGCAGTACTTC. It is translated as CASSSGREFLLDEQYF.

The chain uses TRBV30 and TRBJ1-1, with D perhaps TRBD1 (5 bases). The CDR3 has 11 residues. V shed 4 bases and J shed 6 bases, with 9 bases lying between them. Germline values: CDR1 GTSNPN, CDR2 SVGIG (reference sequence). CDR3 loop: CAWTRESEAFF. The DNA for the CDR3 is TGTGCCTGGACCAGGGAATCTGAAGCTTTCTTT. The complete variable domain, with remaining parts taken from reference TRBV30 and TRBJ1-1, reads SQTIHQWPATLVQPVGSPLSLECTVEGTSNPNLYWYRQAAGRGLQLLFYSVGIGQISSEVPQNLSASRPQDRQFILSSKKLLLSDSGFYLCAWTRESEAFFGQGTRLTVV.

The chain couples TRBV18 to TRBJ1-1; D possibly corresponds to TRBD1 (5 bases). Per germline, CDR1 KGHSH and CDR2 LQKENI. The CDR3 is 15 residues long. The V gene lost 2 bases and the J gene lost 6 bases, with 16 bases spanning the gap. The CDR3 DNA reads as TGTGCCAGCTCACCAAACCGGGCGAAGGGGTCTGAAGCTTTCTTT. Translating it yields CASSPNRAKGSEAFF.

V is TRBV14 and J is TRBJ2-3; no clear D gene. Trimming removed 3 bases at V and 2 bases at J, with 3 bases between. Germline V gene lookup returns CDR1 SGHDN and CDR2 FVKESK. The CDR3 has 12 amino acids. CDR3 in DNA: TGTGCCAGCAGCCAGAACACAGATACGCAGTATTTT. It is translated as CASSQNTDTQYF.

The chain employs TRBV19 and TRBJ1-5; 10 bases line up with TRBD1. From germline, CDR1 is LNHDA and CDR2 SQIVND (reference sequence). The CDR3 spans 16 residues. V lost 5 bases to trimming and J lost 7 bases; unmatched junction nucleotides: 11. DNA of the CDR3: TGTGCCAGTAGTGACCGGGACAGGGGATTTTGGCAGCCCCAGCATTTT. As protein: CASSDRDRGFWQPQHF.

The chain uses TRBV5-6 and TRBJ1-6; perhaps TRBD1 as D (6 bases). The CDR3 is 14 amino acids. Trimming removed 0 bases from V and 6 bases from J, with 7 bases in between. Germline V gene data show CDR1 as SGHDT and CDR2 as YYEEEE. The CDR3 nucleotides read TGTGCCAGCAGCTTGGGCAGGGGTAATTCACCCCTCCACTTT. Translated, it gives CASSLGRGNSPLHF.

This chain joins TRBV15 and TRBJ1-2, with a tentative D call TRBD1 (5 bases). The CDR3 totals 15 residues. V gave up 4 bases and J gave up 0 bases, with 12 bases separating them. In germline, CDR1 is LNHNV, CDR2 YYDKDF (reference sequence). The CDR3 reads CATSTRQSSNYGYTF. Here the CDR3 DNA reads TGTGCCACCAGCACCAGACAGTCGTCTAACTATGGCTACACCTTC.

CDR3 coding DNA: TGTGCCTACAAGATTCAGGGTTTCTATGGCTACACCTTC. It is translated as CAYKIQGFYGYTF. The chain has TRBV30 and TRBJ1-2; tentative D call: TRBD1 (5 bases). CDR1 is GTSNPN and CDR2 is SVGIG in the germline V gene (reference sequence). This CDR3 contains 13 residues. The V end lost 7 bases, the J end lost 4 bases, and 16 bases lay between the germline ends.